The entry below describes one T cell receptor beta chain. Its antigen is unknown. The sample is drawn from a study of cytomegalovirus exposure and HLA in healthy donors. Healthy bone marrow donors supplied every sample. The study, taken as a whole, reports: Highest at DRB1 and lowest at HLA-C, TCR association rates differed among HLA loci in a later analysis. The study flagged about 150 TCR beta chains as cytomegalovirus-associated.

The CDR3 length is 17 residues. From germline, CDR1 is SGHAT and CDR2 FQNNGV. After removal of 1 base from V and 1 base from J, the junction contained 8 bases not matched to a gene. The PCR was carried out with 60 Vbeta primers and 13 Jbeta primers. Generated by immunoSEQ multiplex PCR, the TCRdb table keeps only in-frame clones and is missing some. The sample has about 230,000 clones; roughly 81% are singletons. The rearrangement joins TRBV11-2 to TRBJ2-7; TRBD2 agrees at 9 bases. The sample taken for sequencing was PBMCs. The sequence derives from a girl between 2 and 10 years old in good health and CMV-seronegative. This CDR3 reads CASSLGLAEFRSYEQYF. In DNA form, the CDR3 reads TGTGCCAGCAGCTTAGGACTAGCGGAGTTCCGATCCTACGAGCAGTACTTC.